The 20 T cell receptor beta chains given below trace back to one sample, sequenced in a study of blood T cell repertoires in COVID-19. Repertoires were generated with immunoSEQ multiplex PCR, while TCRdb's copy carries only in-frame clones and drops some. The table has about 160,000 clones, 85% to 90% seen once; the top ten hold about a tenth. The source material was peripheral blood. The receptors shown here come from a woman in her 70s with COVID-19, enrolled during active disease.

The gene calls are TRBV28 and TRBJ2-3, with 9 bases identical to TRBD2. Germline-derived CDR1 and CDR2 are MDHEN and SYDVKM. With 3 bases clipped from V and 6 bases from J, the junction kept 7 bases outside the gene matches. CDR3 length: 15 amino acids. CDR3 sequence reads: CASSFRASGADTQYF. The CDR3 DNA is TGTGCCAGCAGTTTCAGGGCTAGCGGGGCCGATACGCAGTATTTT.

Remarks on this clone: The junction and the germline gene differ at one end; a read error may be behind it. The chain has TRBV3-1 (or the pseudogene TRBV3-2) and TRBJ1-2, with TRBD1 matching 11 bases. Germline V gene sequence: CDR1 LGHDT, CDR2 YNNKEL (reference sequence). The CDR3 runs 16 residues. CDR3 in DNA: TGTGCCAGCGGCCAAGGTCTAACCGGGACAGGGGGTGGCTACACCTTC. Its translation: CASGQGLTGTGGGYTF.

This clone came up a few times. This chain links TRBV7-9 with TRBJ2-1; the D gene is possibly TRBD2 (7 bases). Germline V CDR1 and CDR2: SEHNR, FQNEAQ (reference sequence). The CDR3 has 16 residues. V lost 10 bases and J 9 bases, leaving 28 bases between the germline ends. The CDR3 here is CATLGGPDIRAAEQFF. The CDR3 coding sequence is TGTGCCACCTTGGGGGGGCCCGATATACGAGCGGCTGAGCAGTTCTTC.

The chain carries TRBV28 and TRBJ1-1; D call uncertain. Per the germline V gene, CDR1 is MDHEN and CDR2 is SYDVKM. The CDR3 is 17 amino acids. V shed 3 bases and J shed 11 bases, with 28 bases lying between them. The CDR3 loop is CASSFGDVLGSRKKAFF. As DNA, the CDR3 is TGTGCCAGCAGTTTTGGGGATGTTCTAGGGAGCCGGAAGAAGGCTTTCTTT.

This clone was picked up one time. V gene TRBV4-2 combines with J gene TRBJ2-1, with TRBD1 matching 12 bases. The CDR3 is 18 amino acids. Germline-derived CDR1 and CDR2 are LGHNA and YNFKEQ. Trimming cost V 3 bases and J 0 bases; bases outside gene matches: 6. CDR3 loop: CASSQGQGASSSYNEQFF. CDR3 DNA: TGTGCCAGCAGCCAGGGACAGGGGGCAAGTAGCTCCTACAATGAGCAGTTCTTC.

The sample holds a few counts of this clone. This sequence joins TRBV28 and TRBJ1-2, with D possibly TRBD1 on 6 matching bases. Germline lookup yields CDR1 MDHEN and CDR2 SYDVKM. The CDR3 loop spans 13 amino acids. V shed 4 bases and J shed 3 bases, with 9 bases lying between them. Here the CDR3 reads CASSSTGYYGYTF. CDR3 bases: TGTGCCAGCAGTTCGACAGGTTACTATGGCTACACCTTC.

The CDR3 sequence: CASSLPTGEIGQPQHF. The CDR3, as DNA: TGTGCCAGCAGCTTACCGACAGGGGAAATAGGACAGCCCCAGCATTTT. This chain links TRBV7-6 with TRBJ1-5; 8 bases are shared with TRBD1. Germline CDR1 is SGHVS and CDR2 is FNYEAQ. The CDR3 contains 16 residues. Trimming cost V 2 bases and J 7 bases; bases outside gene matches: 10.

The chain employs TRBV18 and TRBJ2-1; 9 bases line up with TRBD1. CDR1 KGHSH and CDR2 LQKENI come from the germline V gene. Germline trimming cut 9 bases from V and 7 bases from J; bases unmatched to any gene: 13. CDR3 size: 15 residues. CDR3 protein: CASSLGQGSGNEQFF. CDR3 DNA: TGTGCCAGTTCCCTCGGACAGGGGAGTGGGAATGAGCAGTTCTTC.

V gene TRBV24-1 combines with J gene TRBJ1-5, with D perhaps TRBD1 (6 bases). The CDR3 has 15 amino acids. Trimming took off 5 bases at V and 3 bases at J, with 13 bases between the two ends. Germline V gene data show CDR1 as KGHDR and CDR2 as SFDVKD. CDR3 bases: TGTGCCACCAGTGTAGGGCAGGGGATCAATCAGCCCCAGCATTTT. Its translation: CATSVGQGINQPQHF.

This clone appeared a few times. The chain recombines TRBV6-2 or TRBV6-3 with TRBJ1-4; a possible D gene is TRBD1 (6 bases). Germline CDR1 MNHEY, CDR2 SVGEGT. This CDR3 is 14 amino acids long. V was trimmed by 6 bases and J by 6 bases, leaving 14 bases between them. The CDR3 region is CASSYTGMDEKLFF. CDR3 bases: TGTGCCAGCAGCTATACAGGGATGGATGAAAAACTGTTTTTT.

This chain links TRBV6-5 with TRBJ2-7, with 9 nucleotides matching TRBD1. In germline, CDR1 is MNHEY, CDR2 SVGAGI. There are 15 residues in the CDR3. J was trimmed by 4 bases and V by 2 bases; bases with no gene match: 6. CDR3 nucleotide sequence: TGTGCCAGCAGTTACGGGACAGGGTCCTCGTACGAGCAGTACTTC. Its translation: CASSYGTGSSYEQYF.

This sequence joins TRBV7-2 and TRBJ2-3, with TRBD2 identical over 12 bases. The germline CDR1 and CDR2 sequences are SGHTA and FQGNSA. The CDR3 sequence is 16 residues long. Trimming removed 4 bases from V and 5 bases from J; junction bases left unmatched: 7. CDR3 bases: TGTGCCAGCAGCTCCCGACTAGCGGGGGCCGGAGATACGCAGTATTTT. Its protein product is CASSSRLAGAGDTQYF. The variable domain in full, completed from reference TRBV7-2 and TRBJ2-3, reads GAGVSQSPSNKVTEKGKDVELRCDPISGHTALYWYRQSLGQGLEFLIYFQGNSAPDKSGLPSDRFSAERTGGSVSTLTIQRTQQEDSAVYLCASSSRLAGAGDTQYFGPGTRLTVL.

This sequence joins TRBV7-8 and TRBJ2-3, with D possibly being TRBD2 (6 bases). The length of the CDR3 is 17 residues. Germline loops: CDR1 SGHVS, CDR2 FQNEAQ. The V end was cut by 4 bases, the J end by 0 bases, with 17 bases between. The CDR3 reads CASSSLVGDSSTDTQYF. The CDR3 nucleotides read TGTGCCAGCAGCTCCCTGGTAGGGGACTCTAGCACAGATACGCAGTATTTT.

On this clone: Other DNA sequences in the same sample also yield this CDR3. The chain's CDR3 is CASSLDRQSSYNEQFF. CDR3 coding DNA: TGCGCCAGCAGCTTGGACAGGCAAAGCTCCTACAATGAGCAGTTCTTC. The chain carries TRBV5-1 and TRBJ2-1; maybe TRBD1 (5 bases). Germline V gene lookup returns CDR1 SGHRS and CDR2 YFSETQ. The CDR3 runs to 16 residues. Deletions cut 0 bases from V and 0 bases from J, with 10 bases between. Variable domain in full (rest from reference TRBV5-1 and TRBJ2-1): KAGVTQTPRYLIKTRGQQVTLSCSPISGHRSVSWYQQTPGQGLQFLFEYFSETQRNKGNFPGRFSGRQFSNSRSEMNVSTLELGDSALYLCASSLDRQSSYNEQFFGPGTRLTVL.

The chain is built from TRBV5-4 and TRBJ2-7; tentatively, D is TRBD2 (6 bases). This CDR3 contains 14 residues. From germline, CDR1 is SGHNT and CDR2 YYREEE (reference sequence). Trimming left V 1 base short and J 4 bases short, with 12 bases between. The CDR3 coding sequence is TGTGCCAGCAGCTTGTACGGGGAGGAATACGAGCAGTACTTC. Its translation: CASSLYGEEYEQYF.

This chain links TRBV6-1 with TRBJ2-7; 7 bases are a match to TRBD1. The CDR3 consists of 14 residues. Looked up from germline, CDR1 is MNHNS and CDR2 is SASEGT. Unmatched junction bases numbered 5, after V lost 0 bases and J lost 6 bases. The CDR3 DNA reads TGTGCCAGCAGTGAAGCGGGAGACAGGGCCGAGCAGTACTTC. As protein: CASSEAGDRAEQYF.

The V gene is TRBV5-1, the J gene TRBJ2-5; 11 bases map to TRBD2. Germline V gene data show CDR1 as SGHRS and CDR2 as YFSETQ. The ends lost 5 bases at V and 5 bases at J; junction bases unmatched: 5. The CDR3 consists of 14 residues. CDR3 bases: TGCGCCAGCAGGACTAGCGGGATCCGGGAGACCCAGTACTTC. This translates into CASRTSGIRETQYF. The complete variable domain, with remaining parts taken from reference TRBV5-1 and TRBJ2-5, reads KAGVTQTPRYLIKTRGQQVTLSCSPISGHRSVSWYQQTPGQGLQFLFEYFSETQRNKGNFPGRFSGRQFSNSRSEMNVSTLELGDSALYLCASRTSGIRETQYFGPGTRLLVL.

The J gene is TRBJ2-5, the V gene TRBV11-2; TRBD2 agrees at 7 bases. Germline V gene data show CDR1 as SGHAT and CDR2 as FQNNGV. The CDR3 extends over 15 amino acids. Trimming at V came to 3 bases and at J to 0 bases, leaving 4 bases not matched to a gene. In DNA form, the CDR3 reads TGTGCCAGCAGCTTGCTGGGAGGGGACCAAGAGACCCAGTACTTC. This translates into CASSLLGGDQETQYF.

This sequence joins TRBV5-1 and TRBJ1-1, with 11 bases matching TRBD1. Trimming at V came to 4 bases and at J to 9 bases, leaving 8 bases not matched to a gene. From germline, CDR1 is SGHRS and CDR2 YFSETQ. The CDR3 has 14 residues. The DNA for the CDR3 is TGCGCCAGCAGCAAATCAGAGGACAGGGGGCAAGCTTTCTTT. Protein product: CASSKSEDRGQAFF.

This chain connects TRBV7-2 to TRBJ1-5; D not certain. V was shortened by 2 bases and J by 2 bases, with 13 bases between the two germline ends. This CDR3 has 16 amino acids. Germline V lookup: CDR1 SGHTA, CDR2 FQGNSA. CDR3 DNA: TGTGCCAGCAGCTTATCGGGGATGGAGGGCAATCAGCCCCAGCATTTT. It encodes CASSLSGMEGNQPQHF.